This T cell receptor (beta chain) was captured in a study of cytomegalovirus exposure and HLA in healthy donors. Germline values: CDR1 SGHVS, CDR2 FQNEAQ. The J segment lost 8 bases and the V segment lost 5 bases, leaving 12 bases of the junction unmatched. The CDR3 sequence is 16 residues long. The PCR used 60 Vbeta and 13 Jbeta primers. This table comes from immunoSEQ multiplex PCR, and its TCRdb copy is limited to in-frame clones, with some not included. The sample records about 140,000 clones, approximately 80% being singletons. The TCR comes from a woman aged 18-35 years in good health and CMV-seropositive. The V and J genes are TRBV7-8 and TRBJ1-6; TRBD1 matches at 7 bases. The specimen sequenced was PBMCs. CDR3 in DNA: TGTGCCAGCAGCCCCCATAGACCCGACAGGGATTCACCCCTCCACTTT. Amino acids: CASSPHRPDRDSPLHF.